This is a list of T cell receptor beta chains from one sample in a study of CD8 T cells in Susac syndrome. TCRdb re-derived calls from the immunoSEQ multiplex PCR reads in MiXCR, one entry per CDR3 protein. This sample has about 240,000 distinct CDR3 sequences, with around 96% found just once. The sample comprised CD4+ T cells from PBMCs. The origin of the receptors is a human donor with Susac syndrome. The CDR3 runs from the conserved cysteine through the conserved F or W. Each record gives: clone size, V gene, D gene, J gene, CDR3 protein, CDR3 DNA. The D gene is left open where the match is weak. Expanded clones are given a class, and other clones once, few, many or no size at all.

size: -; V: TRBV28; D: -; J: TRBJ2-7; CDR3: CASSFWQFPYEQYF; DNA: TGTGCCAGCAGTTTTTGGCAGTTTCCCTACGAGCAGTACTTC
size: -; V: TRBV20-1; D: TRBD2; J: TRBJ2-1; CDR3: CSVAWPSGNNEQFF; DNA: TGCAGTGTCGCTTGGCCTAGCGGAAACAATGAGCAGTTCTTC
size: -; V: TRBV9; D: TRBD1; J: TRBJ2-2; CDR3: CASSARPVSGGQDTGELFF; DNA: TGTGCCAGCAGCGCTAGACCGGTTAGTGGGGGACAGGACACCGGGGAGCTGTTTTTT
size: -; V: TRBV20-1; D: -; J: TRBJ1-4; CDR3: CSARDPLVSSNEKLFF; DNA: TGCAGTGCTAGAGATCCACTAGTCTCCTCGAATGAAAAACTGTTTTTT
size: -; V: TRBV30; D: -; J: TRBJ2-7; CDR3: CAWRLHSYEQYF; DNA: TGTGCCTGGAGGCTACACTCCTACGAGCAGTACTTC
size: -; V: TRBV7-9; D: TRBD2; J: TRBJ2-3; CDR3: CASSPWSGSGADTQYF; DNA: TGTGCCAGCAGCCCCTGGAGCGGGAGTGGCGCAGATACGCAGTATTTT
size: -; V: TRBV9; D: -; J: TRBJ2-4; CDR3: CASSGRTENIQYF; DNA: TGTGCCAGCAGCGGGCGGACAGAAAACATTCAGTACTTC
size: -; V: TRBV20-1; D: TRBD1; J: TRBJ2-7; CDR3: CSARWTGADEQYF; DNA: TGCAGTGCTAGGTGGACAGGGGCGGACGAGCAGTACTTC
size: -; V: TRBV30; D: -; J: TRBJ1-1; CDR3: CAWSVRGARPEAFF; DNA: TGTGCCTGGAGTGTAAGGGGAGCGAGGCCTGAAGCTTTCTTT
size: once; V: TRBV19; D: -; J: TRBJ2-1; CDR3: CASSITRGSGEFF; DNA: TGTGCCAGTAGTATCACTCGGGGTAGCGGTGAGTTCTTC
size: -; V: TRBV11-2; D: -; J: TRBJ1-2; CDR3: CASNLESDYGYTF; DNA: TGTGCCAGCAACCTTGAGTCAGACTATGGCTACACCTTC
size: -; V: TRBV7-2; D: -; J: TRBJ1-1; CDR3: CASSSFGGNTEAFF; DNA: TGTGCCAGCAGCTCGTTCGGAGGGAACACTGAAGCTTTCTTT
size: -; V: TRBV7-9; D: TRBD1; J: TRBJ1-5; CDR3: CASSPWTGTDQPQHF; DNA: TGTGCCAGCAGCCCATGGACAGGGACAGATCAGCCCCAGCATTTT
size: -; V: TRBV6-1; D: TRBD2; J: TRBJ2-1; CDR3: CASRPSGRAYNEQFF; DNA: TGTGCCAGCAGGCCTAGCGGGAGGGCCTACAATGAGCAGTTCTTC
size: -; V: TRBV3-1; D: -; J: TRBJ1-2; CDR3: CASSQANLGVDNYGYTF; DNA: TGTGCCAGCAGCCAAGCGAATTTGGGCGTCGACAACTATGGCTACACCTTC
size: -; V: TRBV5-1; D: TRBD2; J: TRBJ2-5; CDR3: CASSGIAGGGETQYF; DNA: TGCGCCAGCAGCGGTATTGCGGGAGGAGGAGAGACCCAGTACTTC
size: once; V: TRBV9; D: -; J: TRBJ2-5; CDR3: CASSVGDMPRETQYF; DNA: TGTGCCAGCAGCGTAGGCGACATGCCTAGAGAGACCCAGTACTTC
size: -; V: TRBV6-5; D: -; J: TRBJ1-1; CDR3: CASSQEGAPGTEAFF; DNA: TGTGCCAGCAGCCAGGAAGGGGCGCCGGGGACTGAAGCTTTCTTT
size: -; V: TRBV30; D: -; J: TRBJ1-5; CDR3: CAWSVSGNQPQHF; DNA: TGTGCCTGGAGTGTTTCGGGGAACCAGCCCCAGCATTTT
size: -; V: TRBV7-2; D: TRBD1; J: TRBJ1-4; CDR3: CASSSRQGGEKLFF; DNA: TGTGCCAGCAGCTCCCGACAGGGAGGCGAAAAACTGTTTTTT
size: -; V: TRBV6-5; D: TRBD1; J: TRBJ1-2; CDR3: CASRSGQDYGYTF; DNA: TGTGCCAGCAGATCGGGACAGGACTATGGCTACACCTTC
size: -; V: TRBV12-3/TRBV12-4; D: TRBD1; J: TRBJ1-5; CDR3: CASSLGTATNQPQHF; DNA: TGTGCCAGCAGCCTCGGGACAGCTACTAATCAGCCCCAGCATTTT
size: -; V: TRBV7-9; D: -; J: TRBJ2-5; CDR3: CASSLDWTQYF; DNA: TGTGCCAGCAGCTTAGATTGGACCCAGTACTTC
size: -; V: TRBV6-2/TRBV6-3; D: -; J: TRBJ2-7; CDR3: CASIYGGETGYYEQYF; DNA: TGTGCCAGCATCTACGGGGGTGAGACAGGCTACTACGAGCAGTACTTC
size: few; V: TRBV12-3/TRBV12-4; D: TRBD2; J: TRBJ2-7; CDR3: CASSLSGGSGYEQYF; DNA: TGTGCCAGCAGTTTATCCGGGGGGAGTGGCTACGAGCAGTACTTC
size: -; V: TRBV3-1; D: -; J: TRBJ1-2; CDR3: CASSQVGPRPTYGYTF; DNA: TGTGCCAGCAGCCAAGTAGGACCGAGGCCAACGTATGGCTACACCTTC
size: -; V: TRBV15; D: TRBD1; J: TRBJ1-1; CDR3: CATSRDEGTGRTEAFF; DNA: TGTGCCACCAGCAGAGATGAAGGGACAGGTCGAACTGAAGCTTTCTTT
size: -; V: TRBV6-5; D: TRBD1; J: TRBJ1-1; CDR3: CASSYTPKGQSPEAFF; DNA: TGTGCCAGCAGTTACACACCCAAGGGACAGTCTCCTGAAGCTTTCTTT
size: -; V: TRBV29-1; D: TRBD1; J: TRBJ1-2; CDR3: CSVGQKTGTYYGYTF; DNA: TGCAGCGTTGGCCAGAAGACAGGGACTTATTATGGCTACACCTTC
size: -; V: TRBV18; D: -; J: TRBJ1-1; CDR3: CASSPPAAGGRTEAFF; DNA: TGTGCCAGCTCACCCCCAGCTGCGGGGGGCCGAACTGAAGCTTTCTTT
size: -; V: TRBV5-4; D: -; J: TRBJ2-3; CDR3: CASSFYLDGGDTQYF; DNA: TGTGCCAGCAGCTTCTATCTAGACGGGGGAGATACGCAGTATTTT
size: -; V: TRBV5-1; D: -; J: TRBJ2-5; CDR3: CASSFNPRDTQTQYF; DNA: TGCGCCAGCAGCTTCAACCCCCGGGACACCCAGACCCAGTACTTC
size: -; V: TRBV9; D: -; J: TRBJ2-2; CDR3: CASSGGADRFHTGELFF; DNA: TGTGCCAGCAGCGGCGGCGCCGACAGGTTTCACACCGGGGAGCTGTTTTTT
size: once; V: TRBV2; D: TRBD2; J: TRBJ2-1; CDR3: CASSGTSGRVNEQFF; DNA: TGTGCCAGCAGTGGGACTAGCGGGAGGGTTAATGAGCAGTTCTTC
size: -; V: TRBV27; D: TRBD2; J: TRBJ2-7; CDR3: CASSSNSGREYEQYF; DNA: TGTGCCAGCAGTTCGAATAGCGGGAGAGAGTACGAGCAGTACTTC
size: -; V: TRBV6-6; D: TRBD1; J: TRBJ2-7; CDR3: CASSYTTGYEQYF; DNA: TGTGCCAGCAGTTACACGACAGGGTACGAGCAGTACTTC
size: -; V: TRBV15; D: TRBD1; J: TRBJ2-7; CDR3: CATSSRRQGPHEQYF; DNA: TGTGCCACCAGCAGCAGAAGACAGGGACCACACGAGCAGTACTTC
size: -; V: TRBV30; D: -; J: TRBJ2-7; CDR3: CAGVPRRTYEQYF; DNA: TGTGCCGGGGTCCCCCGGCGGACCTACGAGCAGTACTTC
size: once; V: TRBV24-1; D: -; J: TRBJ1-5; CDR3: CATSDLCLVNQPQHF; DNA: TGTGCCACCAGTGATTTATGCCTTGTCAATCAGCCCCAGCATTTT